This passage covers 16 T cell receptor beta chains from one sample sequenced in a study of T cell responses to AZD1222 COVID-19 vaccine. The repertoire was sequenced with immunoSEQ multiplex PCR; TCRdb's copy has only in-frame clones and lacks some. The sample has 95,000 to 150,000 clones; about 85% are singletons. The sequenced sample was peripheral blood, obtained on day 0 of AZD1222 vaccination. These TCRs come from an adult in good health.

The chain links TRBV28 to TRBJ2-1; D possibly uses TRBD1 or TRBD2 (6 bases each). Trimming removed 5 bases from V and 0 bases from J, with 14 bases in between. Germline CDR1 and CDR2: MDHEN and SYDVKM. CDR3 size: 16 residues. CDR3 nucleotide sequence: TGTGCCAGCAGTCTGGGGGGCAGTAGCTCCTACAATGAGCAGTTCTTC. Its translation: CASSLGGSSSYNEQFF.

The chain is built from TRBV5-1 and TRBJ1-6; D is unresolved. Per the germline V gene, CDR1 is SGHRS and CDR2 is YFSETQ. Trimming left V 4 bases short and J 5 bases short, with 7 bases between. This CDR3 region has 13 residues. The DNA of the CDR3 is TGCGCCAGCAGCAGGACGGATAATTCACCCCTCCACTTT. Its protein is CASSRTDNSPLHF.

CDR3 residues: CASSFLNEKLFF. In DNA, the CDR3 is TGTGCCAGCAGTTTCCTAAATGAAAAACTGTTTTTT. V and J are TRBV28 and TRBJ1-4; D unclear. Germline V lookup: CDR1 MDHEN, CDR2 SYDVKM. The CDR3 is 12 amino acids. V shed 3 bases and J shed 5 bases, with 4 bases lying between them.

The J gene is TRBJ1-1, the V gene TRBV5-5; 7 bases are shared with TRBD1. Germline assignment: CDR1 SGHKS and CDR2 YYEKEE (reference sequence). The CDR3 length is 17 residues. V shed 4 bases, J shed 4 bases, and the junction held 16 bases outside the gene matches. The CDR3 reads CASSPRGARTSGTEAFF. CDR3 nucleotide sequence: TGTGCCAGCAGCCCCAGGGGGGCCCGGACGTCGGGCACTGAAGCTTTCTTT.

The J gene is TRBJ2-7, the V gene TRBV7-9, with a weak D call TRBD2 (6 bases). Trimming shortened V by 2 bases and J by 4 bases, and 6 bases separated the two germline ends. The CDR3 is 12 residues long. The germline gives CDR1 SEHNR, CDR2 FQNEAQ (reference sequence). CDR3 DNA: TGTGCCAGCAGCTTACTAGCGTACGAGCAGTACTTC. Translation: CASSLLAYEQYF.

V and J are TRBV6-1 and TRBJ1-5, with D maybe TRBD1 (5 bases). V was cut by 4 bases and J by 9 bases, with 22 bases left in between. Germline values: CDR1 MNHNS, CDR2 SASEGT. This CDR3 is 16 amino acids long. CDR3 region: CASSGTGGSGDGPQHF. DNA of the CDR3: TGTGCCAGCAGTGGGACCGGGGGGTCCGGCGATGGGCCCCAGCATTTT.

V usage is TRBV11-1 and J usage is TRBJ1-4; D possibly corresponds to TRBD1 (5 bases). Trimming removed 5 bases at V and 7 bases at J, with 14 bases between. Germline loops: CDR1 SGHAT, CDR2 FQDESV (reference sequence). The CDR3 is 14 amino acids. CDR3 nucleotide sequence: TGTGCCAGCAGCCCCAGGGATTCCGGTGAAAAACTGTTTTTT. It is translated as CASSPRDSGEKLFF.

The chain is built from TRBV3-1 (or the pseudogene TRBV3-2) and TRBJ2-5; D may be TRBD2 (7 bases). Trimming cost V 0 bases and J 3 bases, with 20 bases left between them. CDR1 and CDR2 (germline): LGHDT, YNNKEL (reference sequence). The length of the CDR3 is 18 residues. The CDR3 sequence is CASSQDRGAQDGEETQYF. The CDR3 bases are TGTGCCAGCAGCCAAGATCGGGGGGCGCAGGACGGAGAAGAGACCCAGTACTTC.

The chain recombines TRBV5-1 with TRBJ1-6; D ambiguous. The germline gives CDR1 SGHRS, CDR2 YFSETQ. V lost 0 bases, J lost 3 bases, and 10 bases lay in between. The length of the CDR3 is 16 residues. The chain's CDR3 is CASSLEAPGYNSPLHF. The CDR3 DNA reads TGCGCCAGCAGCTTGGAGGCGCCAGGCTATAATTCACCCCTCCACTTT.

This sequence joins TRBV18 and TRBJ2-6, with TRBD1 matching over 9 bases. Germline loops: CDR1 KGHSH, CDR2 LQKENI. The trim removed 5 bases at V and 0 bases at J, leaving 5 bases unmatched. The CDR3 runs 17 residues. CDR3 DNA: TGTGCCAGCTCAAGGACAGGGGCGATCTCTGGGGCCAACGTCCTGACTTTC. This sequence encodes CASSRTGAISGANVLTF.

V and J are TRBV6-5 and TRBJ1-5; D unclear. V was trimmed by 6 bases and J by 3 bases, leaving 9 bases between them. Germline V gene sequence: CDR1 MNHEY, CDR2 SVGAGI. The CDR3 contains 13 residues. This CDR3 is CASSLDSNQPQHF. The CDR3 nucleotides are TGTGCCAGCAGCCTCGACTCCAATCAGCCCCAGCATTTT.

The chain employs TRBV3-1 (or the pseudogene TRBV3-2) and TRBJ2-7, with D unresolved. The CDR3 extends over 13 amino acids. CDR1 and CDR2 from the germline V gene are LGHDT and YNNKEL (reference sequence). V gave up 4 bases and J gave up 1 base, with 8 bases separating them. The CDR3: CASSPMGSYEQYF. In nucleotides, the CDR3 is TGTGCCAGCAGCCCCATGGGATCCTACGAGCAGTACTTC.

The chain links TRBV11-3 to TRBJ2-7; D not certain. Trimming removed 3 bases from V and 7 bases from J, with 10 bases in between. The CDR3 runs to 12 residues. Per the germline V gene, CDR1 is SGHNT and CDR2 is YENEEA. The CDR3 DNA sequence: TGTGCCAGCAGCTTGGAACCTGGGGAGCAGTACTTC. Residues: CASSLEPGEQYF.

The gene calls are TRBV19 and TRBJ1-5; 7 bases are a match to TRBD1. The CDR3 has 18 residues. The germline CDR1 and CDR2 sequences are LNHDA and SQIVND (reference sequence). The junction had 14 bases not matched to a gene; V was cut back by 6 bases and J by 0 bases. The CDR3 here is CASRPETGDQYSNQPQHF. The CDR3, as DNA: TGTGCCAGTAGACCCGAAACAGGGGACCAATATAGCAATCAGCCCCAGCATTTT.

The V gene is TRBV6-5, the J gene TRBJ1-2; unclear D gene. In germline, CDR1 is MNHEY, CDR2 SVGAGI. The CDR3 contains 14 residues. V was trimmed by 0 bases and J by 4 bases, leaving 9 bases between them. The CDR3 nucleotides read TGTGCCAGCAGTTACTCGGCGTATGGCTATGGCTACACCTTC. Amino acids: CASSYSAYGYGYTF.

This clone was found once. The V gene is TRBV12-3 or TRBV12-4, the J gene TRBJ1-2, with D possibly TRBD1 on 5 matching bases. Trimming removed 3 bases at V and 3 bases at J, with 8 bases between. The CDR3 has 13 amino acids. CDR3 residues: CASSLGDHYGYTF. The CDR3 nucleotides are TGTGCCAGCAGTTTGGGGGACCACTATGGCTACACCTTC.